This is a list of T cell receptor beta chains from one sample in a study of siplizumab effects on memory and regulatory T cells. Data came from immunoSEQ multiplex PCR; TCRdb stores just in-frame clones and leaves some out. In the table there are fewer than 130,000 clones, over 85% of which are singletons. The specimen sequenced was CD4+ T cells sorted from blood. The source is a human donor in good health. Both conserved end residues are part of each CDR3. D genes are given only for firm matches. Some rows mark clone size as missing; the rest say once, few, many or name a class of expanded clone.

j_call d_call v_call clone_size cdr3_aa cdr3_nt
TRBJ1-2 . TRBV2 few CASSEYGARGYTF TGTGCCAGCAGTGAATATGGGGCGAGGGGCTACACCTTC
TRBJ2-7 . TRBV6-1 . CASSESGRSSYEQYF TGTGCCAGCAGTGAATCGGGCAGGTCCTCCTACGAGCAGTACTTC
TRBJ2-1 . TRBV25-1 . CASSRRGVSYNEQFF TGTGCCAGCAGTCGCAGGGGGGTCTCCTACAATGAGCAGTTCTTC
TRBJ2-7 TRBD1 TRBV25-1 few CASSDDRDRGPGYF TGTGCCAGCAGCGACGACAGAGACAGGGGGCCCGGGTACTTC
TRBJ1-5 . TRBV30 . CAWSVSSILGAQHF TGTGCCTGGAGTGTCTCGTCTATCTTGGGAGCCCAGCATTTT
TRBJ2-7 TRBD2 TRBV5-1 . CASSSGTSGSYEQYF TGCGCCAGCAGCTCGGGGACTAGCGGGTCCTACGAGCAGTACTTC
TRBJ2-7 TRBD2 TRBV18 . CASSLTSGRAYEQYF TGTGCCAGCTCACTTACTAGCGGGAGGGCCTACGAGCAGTACTTC
TRBJ2-7 . TRBV11-2 once CASSLGSFQYEQYF TGTGCCAGCAGCTTAGGGAGCTTTCAGTACGAGCAGTACTTC
TRBJ2-4 . TRBV11-3 . CASSAPTEGIQYF TGTGCCAGCAGCGCCCCGACAGAGGGTATTCAGTACTTC
TRBJ2-4 TRBD2 TRBV10-3 . CAISDAPGLASGYIQYF TGTGCCATCAGTGATGCTCCGGGACTAGCGAGTGGTTACATTCAGTACTTC
TRBJ2-3 . TRBV12-5 . CASGGTWDTQYF TGTGCTAGTGGGGGGACTTGGGATACGCAGTATTTT
TRBJ1-1 TRBD1 TRBV2 few CASSGFRGQASEAFF TGTGCCAGCAGTGGCTTTAGGGGACAGGCCTCTGAAGCTTTCTTT
TRBJ2-7 . TRBV7-9 . CASSPGPGGEQYF TGTGCCAGCAGCCCTGGTCCAGGAGGCGAGCAGTACTTC
TRBJ2-5 TRBD2 TRBV19 . CASSIGWREETQYF TGTGCCAGTAGTATAGGTTGGCGGGAGGAGACCCAGTACTTC
TRBJ2-7 TRBD1 TRBV5-1 . CASSLAIRGRGYEQYF TGCGCCAGCAGCTTGGCCATCAGGGGGCGAGGCTACGAGCAGTACTTC
TRBJ1-5 TRBD1 TRBV5-6 . CASSLRASRGNQPQHF TGTGCCAGCAGCTTGAGGGCCAGCAGGGGGAATCAGCCCCAGCATTTT
TRBJ1-1 TRBD1 TRBV2 . CASRAGQGRGNTEAFF TGTGCCAGCAGAGCAGGACAGGGGAGGGGGAACACTGAAGCTTTCTTT
TRBJ1-6 TRBD1 TRBV12-5 . CASGLPRQGLLGSYNSPLHF TGTGCTAGTGGCCTTCCGAGACAGGGACTTCTCGGCTCCTATAATTCACCCCTCCACTTT
TRBJ2-2 . TRBV7-9 . CASSLRYRDTGELFF TGTGCCAGCAGCTTAAGGTACAGGGACACCGGGGAGCTGTTTTTT
TRBJ1-2 TRBD1 TRBV6-1 . CASSEVDRMNYGYTF TGTGCCAGCAGTGAAGTGGACAGGATGAACTATGGCTACACCTTC
TRBJ1-5 TRBD1 TRBV6-5 . CASSRGTGAQPQHF TGTGCCAGCAGTAGAGGGACAGGGGCTCAGCCCCAGCATTTT
TRBJ2-2 . TRBV6-4 . CASSENTGELFF TGTGCCAGCAGTGAGAACACCGGGGAGCTGTTTTTT
TRBJ2-3 TRBD1 TRBV5-4 . CASSSRTGASTDTQYF TGTGCCAGCAGCTCCCGGACAGGAGCTAGCACAGATACGCAGTATTTT
TRBJ2-5 . TRBV11-2 . CASSLGWGETQYF TGTGCCAGCAGCTTAGGCTGGGGAGAGACCCAGTACTTC
TRBJ2-5 TRBD1 TRBV5-8 . CASSNGQGETQYF TGTGCCAGCAGCAACGGACAGGGGGAGACCCAGTACTTC
TRBJ1-2 TRBD1 TRBV6-5 . CASRPPGTGGYTF TGTGCCAGCAGACCCCCCGGGACAGGAGGCTACACCTTC
TRBJ1-2 . TRBV6-1 once CASTQGLGYGYTF TGTGCCAGCACTCAGGGGCTAGGCTATGGCTACACCTTC
TRBJ1-2 . TRBV6-1 . CASKEGTNYGYTF TGTGCCAGCAAGGAGGGGACAAACTATGGCTACACCTTC
TRBJ2-7 . TRBV5-4 . CASSLDMRWGHEQYF TGTGCCAGCAGCTTGGATATGAGGTGGGGGCACGAGCAGTACTTC
TRBJ2-3 TRBD2 TRBV7-2 . CASSPRTGLAADTQYF TGTGCCAGCAGTCCTAGGACGGGACTAGCGGCAGATACGCAGTATTTT
TRBJ1-1 TRBD1 TRBV5-1 . CASSLPQGKVVSEAFF TGCGCCAGCAGCCTACCACAGGGGAAAGTTGTCTCTGAAGCTTTCTTT
TRBJ1-1 . TRBV5-5 once CASSFTITEAFF TGTGCCAGCAGCTTTACGATCACTGAAGCTTTCTTT
TRBJ2-1 . TRBV6-5 . CASTRRQNLNNEQFF TGTGCCAGCACCCGTCGGCAGAACCTAAACAATGAGCAGTTCTTC
TRBJ1-6 . TRBV19 . CASRERRGLELGSPLHF TGTGCCAGTAGAGAAAGACGGGGTCTCGAATTAGGTTCACCCCTCCACTTT
TRBJ2-1 . TRBV10-3 . CAISENPFNDNEQFF TGTGCCATCAGTGAGAATCCCTTCAACGACAATGAGCAGTTCTTC
TRBJ1-5 . TRBV6-6 . CASSRRWNQPQHF TGTGCCAGCAGTCGCAGGTGGAATCAGCCCCAGCATTTT
TRBJ1-3 . TRBV5-1 . CASSLGHPVSGGFSGNTIYF TGCGCCAGCAGCTTGGGTCATCCCGTTTCCGGTGGATTCTCTGGAAACACCATATATTTT
TRBJ2-1 TRBD1 TRBV30 . CAWRPKYRGNEQFF TGTGCCTGGAGGCCCAAATACAGGGGAAATGAGCAGTTCTTC
TRBJ1-4 . TRBV19 . CASSIWAPTNEKLFF TGTGCCAGTAGTATATGGGCACCAACTAATGAAAAACTGTTTTTT
TRBJ2-3 . TRBV18 . CASSPQQGSDTQYF TGTGCCAGCTCACCCCAACAGGGCTCAGATACGCAGTATTTT
TRBJ1-3 . TRBV6-1 . CASSEQSGNTIYF TGTGCCAGCAGTGAACAGTCAGGAAACACCATATATTTT
TRBJ2-5 . TRBV6-5 . CASSYSQETQYF TGTGCCAGCAGTTACTCGCAAGAGACCCAGTACTTC
TRBJ2-5 TRBD1 TRBV15 once CATSKPGTGGAETQYF TGTGCCACCAGCAAACCAGGGACAGGGGGCGCGGAGACCCAGTACTTC